These T cell receptor beta chains were read from a single sample in a study of control samples from healthy donors and cancer patients. Sequencing used immunoSEQ multiplex PCR; TCRdb keeps in-frame clones, though not all of them. This sample has around 95,000 clones, with less than 90% found just once. Input material: blood. These receptors were obtained from a woman between 45 and 60 years old in good health. Both conserved end residues are part of each CDR3. D genes are given only for firm matches. Expanded clones are given a class, and other clones once, few, many or no size at all.

J,D,size,V,DNA,CDR3
TRBJ2-5,TRBD2,once,TRBV5-1,TGCGCCAGCAGCTTGGGACTAGCAGAACAAGAGACCCAGTACTTC,CASSLGLAEQETQYF
TRBJ2-2,-,-,TRBV7-2,TGTGCCAGTCGGACAGGGAGGGAGACCGGGGAGCTGTTTTTT,CASRTGRETGELFF
TRBJ2-1,TRBD2,-,TRBV4-1,TGCGCCAGCAGCCACCAAATAGCTAGCGGGGGCAATGAGCAGTTCTTC,CASSHQIASGGNEQFF
TRBJ1-2,-,once,TRBV30,TGTGCCGCCCGAGGAGGGAACCTTAACTATGGCTACACCTTC,CAARGGNLNYGYTF
TRBJ1-5,TRBD1,-,TRBV24-1,TGTGCCACCAGTGATTTGAGGGACAGGGGGTCGGGTCAGCCCCAGCATTTT,CATSDLRDRGSGQPQHF
TRBJ1-6,-,once,TRBV3-1/TRBV3-2,TGTGCCAGCACTCGCCACACCGATTCACCCCTCCACTTT,CASTRHTDSPLHF
TRBJ2-1,-,-,TRBV30,TGTGCCTGGAGTCCGGGAGCTGCCCGAAAGCAGTTCTTC,CAWSPGAARKQFF
TRBJ2-2,TRBD2,-,TRBV3-1/TRBV3-2,TGTGCCAGCAGCCGACTAGCGGGGGGGCCCGGGGAGCTGTTTTTT,CASSRLAGGPGELFF
TRBJ2-1,TRBD2,-,TRBV3-1/TRBV3-2,TGTGCCAGCAGCCCTCGGGGGACTAGCGGGAGAGCTGGCGCAAATGAGCAGTTCTTC,CASSPRGTSGRAGANEQFF
TRBJ2-1,TRBD2,few,TRBV2,TGTGCCAGCAGACGAAGCGGGAGTTCCTACAATGAGCAGTTCTTC,CASRRSGSSYNEQFF
TRBJ2-3,-,-,TRBV7-2,TGTGCCAGCAGCTTATGGTCAGATACGCAGTATTTT,CASSLWSDTQYF
TRBJ2-2,-,once,TRBV6-1,TGTGCCAGCAGTGAATTAGGGTTGGTGGGGGAGCTGTTTTTT,CASSELGLVGELFF
TRBJ1-5,TRBD1,-,TRBV6-2/TRBV6-3,TGTGCCAGCAGTCCCAGGGGACAGGGCAATCAGCCCCAGCATTTT,CASSPRGQGNQPQHF
TRBJ2-1,-,once,TRBV7-9,TGTGCCAGCAGCTCCCACTTAAATAATGGCAATGAGCAGTTCTTC,CASSSHLNNGNEQFF
TRBJ2-5,-,-,TRBV7-3,TGTGCCAGCAGCTTAACGGGGCAGGTTTTAGAGACCCAGTACTTC,CASSLTGQVLETQYF
TRBJ1-2,-,-,TRBV19,TGTGCCAGTAGTATTTTTTCTGGGGACGGCTACACCTTC,CASSIFSGDGYTF
TRBJ1-2,-,-,TRBV20-1,TGCAGTGCTAGTAGGTCGCGTGCCCCGGGACATGGCTACACCTTC,CSASRSRAPGHGYTF
TRBJ1-3,-,once,TRBV7-9,TGTGCCAGCAGCTTAGCTGGAGGGACACACTCTGGAAACACCATATATTTT,CASSLAGGTHSGNTIYF
TRBJ2-7,TRBD1,once,TRBV5-4,TGTGCCAGCAGCCCGGGACAGATGCCCTACGAGCAGTACTTC,CASSPGQMPYEQYF
TRBJ2-7,TRBD1,-,TRBV18,TGTGCCAGCTCAAGACGACAGGGGCTCTACGAGCAGTACTTC,CASSRRQGLYEQYF
TRBJ2-5,-,-,TRBV6-5,TGTGCCAGCATCCCCCTGACTGGACAAGAGACCCAGTACTTC,CASIPLTGQETQYF
TRBJ1-3,-,-,TRBV7-8,TGTGCCAGCAGCTGGACAGACGGCTCTGGAAACACCATATATTTT,CASSWTDGSGNTIYF
TRBJ1-4,-,-,TRBV5-3,TGTGCCAGAAGCTTAACCGGGAATGAAAAACTGTTTTTT,CARSLTGNEKLFF
TRBJ2-3,TRBD2,-,TRBV5-1,TGCGCCAGCAGCGTGGCGGGGGGGACCACAGATACGCAGTATTTT,CASSVAGGTTDTQYF
TRBJ1-2,-,-,TRBV19,TGTGCCAGTACCGACGGGGGAAGGGGAGGTTTTGGCTACACCTTC,CASTDGGRGGFGYTF
TRBJ1-4,-,once,TRBV6-5,TGTGCCAGCAGTTCCCTAACACAGGGAATTGAAAAACTGTTTTTT,CASSSLTQGIEKLFF
TRBJ2-2,TRBD2,-,TRBV6-4,TGTGCCAGCGCGACTAGCCCGAACACCGGGGAGCTGTTTTTT,CASATSPNTGELFF
TRBJ1-4,-,-,TRBV6-5,TGTGCCAGCAGCCTCCGGCGGGAGATAAATGAAAAACTGTTTTTT,CASSLRREINEKLFF
TRBJ2-4,-,-,TRBV29-1,TGCAACGTTGGCGGGGGCCTAGCCAAAAACATTCAGTACTTC,CNVGGGLAKNIQYF
TRBJ2-2,-,-,TRBV6-5,TGTGCCAGCAGTTACTTGCGGGGGCTGAGACCCGGGGAGCTGTTTTTT,CASSYLRGLRPGELFF
TRBJ2-5,TRBD1,-,TRBV7-9,TGTGCCAGCAGCTCATGGGACAGGGGGCGAGAGACCCAGTACTTC,CASSSWDRGRETQYF
TRBJ2-1,TRBD2,-,TRBV5-5,TGTGCCAGCAGCTTACGACTAGCGGGGGACAATGAGCAGTTCTTC,CASSLRLAGDNEQFF
TRBJ2-1,-,-,TRBV5-4,TGTGCCAGCAGCTTGGATCCGGGGCTACGAGGGAATGGTGAGCAGTTCTTC,CASSLDPGLRGNGEQFF
TRBJ2-1,-,-,TRBV19,TGTGCCAGTATATCGGACGGGGGAGTGGGCAATGAGCAGTTCTTC,CASISDGGVGNEQFF
TRBJ2-7,TRBD2,-,TRBV5-6,TGTGCCAGCACCCAGGGTGCGGGGGGCTCCTACGAGCAGTACTTC,CASTQGAGGSYEQYF
TRBJ2-6,TRBD2,-,TRBV2,TGTGCCAGCAGAGGAACGGGCGGGAGCTCTGGGGCCAACGTCCTGACTTTC,CASRGTGGSSGANVLTF
TRBJ1-4,TRBD1,-,TRBV12-3/TRBV12-4,TGTGCCAGCTGTAGGGACAGTGGGGAAAAACTGTTTTTT,CASCRDSGEKLFF
TRBJ1-4,-,-,TRBV6-5,TGTGCCAGCAGTTACTCGAGGCAGAGAGGTGAAAAACTGTTTTTT,CASSYSRQRGEKLFF
TRBJ1-2,-,-,TRBV7-2,TGTGCCAGCAGCTTAGAAGCAAACAGGGCCCGATATGGCTACACCTTC,CASSLEANRARYGYTF
TRBJ2-4,-,-,TRBV18,TGTGCCAGCTCACCCCTGAATTCCGAAAACATTCAGTACTTC,CASSPLNSENIQYF
TRBJ2-5,-,-,TRBV24-1,TGTGCCACCAGTGAGAATTCAGGGAGTGGTCAAGAGACCCAGTACTTC,CATSENSGSGQETQYF
TRBJ1-2,TRBD1,-,TRBV13,TGTGCCAGCAGCTCCGACAGGGTTGGCTACACCTTC,CASSSDRVGYTF